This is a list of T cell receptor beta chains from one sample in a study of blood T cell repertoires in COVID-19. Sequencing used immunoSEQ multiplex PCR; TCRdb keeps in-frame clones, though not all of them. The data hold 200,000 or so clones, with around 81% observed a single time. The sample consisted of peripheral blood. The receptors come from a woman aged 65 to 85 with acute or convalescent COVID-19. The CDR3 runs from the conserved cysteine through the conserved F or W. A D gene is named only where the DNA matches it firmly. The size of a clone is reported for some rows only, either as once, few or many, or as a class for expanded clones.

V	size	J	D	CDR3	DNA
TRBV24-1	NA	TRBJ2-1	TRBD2	CATSDPGTSGTVEQFF	TGTGCCACCAGTGATCCCGGGACTAGCGGGACGGTTGAGCAGTTCTTC
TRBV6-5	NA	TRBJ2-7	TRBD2	CASSRTSGSYYEQYF	TGTGCCAGCAGCCGGACTAGCGGGTCTTACTACGAGCAGTACTTC
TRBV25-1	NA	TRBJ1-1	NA	CASSEYAGGNTEAFF	TGTGCCAGCAGTGAATATGCGGGGGGGAACACTGAAGCTTTCTTT
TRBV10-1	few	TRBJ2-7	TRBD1	CASSDDRGYEQYF	TGCGCCAGCAGTGATGACAGGGGTTACGAGCAGTACTTC
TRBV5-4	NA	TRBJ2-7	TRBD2	CASSSLGEGYEQYF	TGTGCCAGCAGCTCCCTGGGGGAGGGATACGAGCAGTACTTC
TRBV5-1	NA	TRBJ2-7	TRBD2	CASSSTSGTYEQYF	TGCGCCAGCAGCTCGACTAGCGGGACCTACGAGCAGTACTTC
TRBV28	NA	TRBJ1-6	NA	CASSILSKNSPLHF	TGTGCCAGCAGTATTTTGTCTAAGAATTCACCCCTCCACTTT
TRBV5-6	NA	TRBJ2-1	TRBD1	CATSGGQGTYNEQFF	TGTGCCACCTCCGGGGGACAGGGGACTTACAATGAGCAGTTCTTC
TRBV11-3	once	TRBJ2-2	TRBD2	CASSSKGTSGRDGTGELFF	TGTGCCAGCAGCTCAAAGGGGACTAGCGGGAGGGACGGCACCGGGGAGCTGTTTTTT
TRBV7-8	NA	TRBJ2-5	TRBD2	CASSLGTSGRGETQYF	TGTGCCAGCAGCTTAGGGACTAGCGGGAGGGGGGAGACCCAGTACTTC
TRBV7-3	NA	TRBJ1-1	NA	CASSLGQNTEAFF	TGTGCCAGCAGCTTAGGCCAGAACACTGAAGCTTTCTTT
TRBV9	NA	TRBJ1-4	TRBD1	CASSVEGDRGRGKLFF	TGTGCCAGCAGCGTAGAAGGGGACAGGGGGCGCGGAAAACTGTTTTTT
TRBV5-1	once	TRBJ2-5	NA	CASSLSVGAGEETQYF	TGCGCCAGCAGCTTGTCTGTAGGGGCAGGGGAAGAGACCCAGTACTTC
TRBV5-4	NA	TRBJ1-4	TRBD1	CASSFGQGSGKLFF	TGTGCCAGCAGCTTTGGACAGGGTAGTGGAAAACTGTTTTTT
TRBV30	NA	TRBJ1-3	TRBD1	CAWNRGGLGNTIYF	TGTGCCTGGAACAGGGGCGGTCTCGGAAACACCATATATTTT
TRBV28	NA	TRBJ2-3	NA	CASSPSGPTDTQYF	TGTGCCAGCAGTCCCAGCGGCCCCACAGATACGCAGTATTTT
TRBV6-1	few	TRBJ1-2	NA	CASSEQEGPYGYTF	TGTGCCAGCAGTGAACAGGAGGGCCCTTATGGCTACACCTTC
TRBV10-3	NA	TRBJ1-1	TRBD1	CAISAQGKGTEAFF	TGTGCCATCAGTGCACAGGGGAAAGGGACTGAAGCTTTCTTT
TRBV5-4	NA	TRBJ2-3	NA	CASTDIGADTQYF	TGTGCCAGCACCGACATAGGGGCAGATACGCAGTATTTT
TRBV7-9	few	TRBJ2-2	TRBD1	CASRMDRETGELFF	TGTGCCAGCAGAATGGACAGGGAAACCGGGGAGCTGTTTTTT
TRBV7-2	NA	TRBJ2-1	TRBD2	CASSLGDYPEQFF	TGTGCCAGCAGCTTAGGGGACTACCCTGAGCAGTTCTTC
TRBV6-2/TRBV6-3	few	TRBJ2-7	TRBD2	CASSYPSGSGSYEQYF	TGTGCCAGCAGTTACCCCAGCGGGAGTGGTTCCTACGAGCAGTACTTC
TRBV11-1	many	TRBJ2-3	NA	CASSLVPGRGVDTQYF	TGTGCCAGCAGCTTAGTTCCGGGCAGGGGTGTAGATACGCAGTATTTT
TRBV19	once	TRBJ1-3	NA	CASWDTASGNTIYF	TGTGCCAGTTGGGACACCGCCTCTGGAAACACCATATATTTT
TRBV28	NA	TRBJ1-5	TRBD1	CASSFEGAFNQPQHF	TGTGCCAGCAGTTTTGAGGGGGCCTTCAATCAGCCCCAGCATTTT
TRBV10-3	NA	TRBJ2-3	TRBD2	CAISEPGTNTDTQYF	TGTGCCATCAGTGAGCCCGGGACTAACACAGATACGCAGTATTTT
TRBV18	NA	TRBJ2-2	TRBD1	CASSPGTGATGELFF	TGTGCCAGCTCACCCGGGACAGGGGCCACCGGGGAGCTGTTTTTT
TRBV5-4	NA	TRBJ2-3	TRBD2	CASSLGREGLGDTQYF	TGTGCCAGCAGCTTGGGGCGGGAGGGCCTCGGAGATACGCAGTATTTT